The 29 T cell receptor beta chains below all came from one sample that was sequenced in a study of cytomegalovirus exposure and HLA in healthy donors. Primers for the PCR totalled 60 Vbeta and 13 Jbeta. Sequencing used immunoSEQ multiplex PCR; TCRdb keeps in-frame clones, though not all of them. Altogether some 170,000 clones are present, 81% being singletons, with the ten largest covering around 14%. The sequencing sample was made of PBMCs. These receptors came from a woman between 50 and 59 years old in good health and CMV-seronegative.

J is TRBJ2-2 and V is TRBV7-9, with TRBD1 matching over 7 bases. This CDR3 contains 16 residues. V dropped 1 base and J dropped 9; count of bases not matched to a gene: 11. The V gene's germline CDR1 is SEHNR and CDR2 FQNEAQ (reference sequence). The CDR3 DNA reads TGTGCCAGCAGCTTAGGACCCTACAGGGGTTTGAGGGAGCTGTTTTTT. Amino acid sequence: CASSLGPYRGLRELFF.

The V and J genes are TRBV5-8 and TRBJ1-1; D unclear. CDR1 SGHTS and CDR2 YDEGEE come from the germline V gene. The CDR3 contains 13 residues. Trimming shortened V by 7 bases and J by 2 bases, and 12 bases separated the two germline ends. This CDR3 reads CASGGLVNTEAFF. DNA for the CDR3: TGTGCCAGCGGCGGACTGGTTAACACTGAAGCTTTCTTT. The full variable domain, rest sourced from reference TRBV5-8 and TRBJ1-1, is EAGVTQSPTHLIKTRGQQATLRCSPISGHTSVYWYQQALGLGLQFLLWYDEGEERNRGNFPPRFSGRQFPNYSSELNVNALELEDSALYLCASGGLVNTEAFFGQGTRLTVV.

This clone was seen more than once but under ten times. The rearrangement links TRBV6-4 to TRBJ2-2; 8 bases are shared with TRBD2. Trimming took 5 bases from V and 4 from J; bases not matched to a gene: 6. The CDR3 is 15 amino acids. Germline values: CDR1 MRHNA, CDR2 SNTAGT. The CDR3 DNA sequence: TGTGCCAGCAGTCCCGGGGGGGCCTCCACCGGGGAGCTGTTTTTT. Amino acid sequence: CASSPGGASTGELFF.

As regards this clone: Sequence at one end of the junction differs from germline and may be a read error. V gene TRBV2 combines with J gene TRBJ1-4, with 7 bases matching TRBD1. CDR1 is SNHLY, CDR2 FYNNEI, per germline. The CDR3 has 12 residues. CDR3: CVSNRGDEKLFF. CDR3 bases: TGTGTCAGCAACAGGGGAGATGAAAAACTGTTTTTT.

The CDR3 protein is CASSPSRGIEQFF. CDR3 bases: TGTGCCAGCAGCCCTTCGCGGGGGATTGAGCAGTTCTTC. The rearrangement links TRBV7-8 to TRBJ2-1, with 7 nucleotides matching TRBD2. Trimming removed 5 bases from V and 9 bases from J; junction bases left unmatched: 7. Germline V gene lookup returns CDR1 SGHVS and CDR2 FQNEAQ. The CDR3 covers 13 residues.

In DNA, the CDR3 is TGTGCCAGCAGCTGGGAGCAGGGGCAAGCCTACGAGCAGTACTTC. It codes for CASSWEQGQAYEQYF. The chain links TRBV5-5 to TRBJ2-7; D is perhaps TRBD1 (6 bases). V lost 3 bases and J 2 bases, leaving 15 bases between the germline ends. This CDR3 is 15 amino acids long. CDR1 is SGHKS, CDR2 YYEKEE, per germline (reference sequence).

The chain combines TRBV25-1 with TRBJ1-2; maybe TRBD1 (5 bases). The germline V gene has CDR1 MGHDK and CDR2 SYGVNS. CDR3 length: 13 amino acids. V was trimmed by 10 bases and J by 6 bases, leaving 18 bases between them. Here the CDR3 DNA reads TGTGCCACCCTCTCCAGGGTTAAAAATGGCTACACCTTC. Protein sequence: CATLSRVKNGYTF.

The chain joins TRBV29-1 to TRBJ1-2; 8 bases match TRBD1. Per germline, CDR1 SQVTM and CDR2 ANQGSEA. The CDR3 spans 13 residues. V lost 6 bases and J lost 4; bases outside the gene matches: 7. The CDR3 DNA reads TGCAGCGTCGGACAGGGACGAGTCTATGGCTACACCTTC. Translating it yields CSVGQGRVYGYTF.

The rearrangement uses TRBV29-1 and TRBJ1-2; 11 bases line up with TRBD1. Germline V CDR1 and CDR2: SQVTM, ANQGSEA. Trimming at V came to 0 bases and at J to 7 bases, leaving 7 bases not matched to a gene. The CDR3 totals 15 residues. The CDR3 reads CSVEDQPGQGVGYTF. In nucleotides, the CDR3 is TGCAGCGTTGAAGACCAACCGGGACAGGGGGTTGGCTACACCTTC.

J is TRBJ1-5 and V is TRBV19; 10 bases are a match to TRBD1. This CDR3 has 15 amino acids. Germline V lookup: CDR1 LNHDA, CDR2 SQIVND (reference sequence). Trimming at V came to 1 base and at J to 5 bases, leaving 2 bases not matched to a gene. The CDR3 DNA reads as TGTGCCAGTAGTATAGCTGGACAGGGGGATCAGCCCCAGCATTTT. Translated: CASSIAGQGDQPQHF. The full variable domain, its missing parts supplied by reference TRBV19 and TRBJ1-5, is DGGITQSPKYLFRKEGQNVTLSCEQNLNHDAMYWYRQDPGQGLRLIYYSQIVNDFQKGDIAEGYSVSREKKESFPLTVTSAQKNPTAFYLCASSIAGQGDQPQHFGDGTRLSIL.

This clone was seen just once. Other DNA sequences in this specimen translate into the identical CDR3. The chain recombines TRBV19 with TRBJ1-4; D perhaps matches TRBD1 (6 bases). The CDR3 runs 12 residues. Trimming removed 3 bases from V and 7 bases from J, with 6 bases in between. Germline lookup yields CDR1 LNHDA and CDR2 SQIVND (reference sequence). CDR3 DNA: TGTGCCAGTAGTATCAGGGGTGAAAAACTGTTTTTT. Its translation: CASSIRGEKLFF.

The chain employs TRBV2 and TRBJ1-6; D gene uncertain. The CDR3 is 14 amino acids. The V gene's germline CDR1 is SNHLY and CDR2 FYNNEI. Trimming took off 7 bases at V and 1 base at J, with 8 bases between the two ends. CDR3: CASKVASYNSPLHF. The CDR3 coding sequence is TGTGCCAGCAAGGTAGCGTCCTATAATTCACCCCTCCACTTT.

The chain is built from TRBV21-1 and TRBJ2-1; the listed D gene, TRBD2, was not tested against the DNA. TRBV21-1 is flagged as a pseudogene. The CDR3 spans 17 residues. The CDR3 spells CASSKAPRGASYNEQFF. CDR3 DNA sequence: TGTGCCAGCAGCAAAGCCCCCCGGGGGGCGTCCTACAATGAGCAGTTCTTC.

The chain links TRBV6-6 to TRBJ2-7; a possible D gene is TRBD2 (6 bases). Germline values: CDR1 MNHNY, CDR2 SVGAGI (reference sequence). Trimming cost V 6 bases and J 7 bases, with 16 bases left between them. The CDR3 is made up of 13 amino acids. CDR3 sequence: CASRRTPEGEQYF. CDR3 DNA sequence: TGTGCCAGCAGACGGACCCCGGAGGGAGAGCAGTACTTC.

The J gene is TRBJ2-2, the V gene TRBV29-1; perhaps TRBD1 as D (5 bases). Trimming removed 5 bases at V and 1 base at J, with 14 bases between. The CDR3 is 15 amino acids. Germline CDR1 and CDR2: SQVTM and ANQGSEA. The CDR3 nucleotides read TGCAGCGTTCTTGCCACAGGCGTGAACACCGGGGAGCTGTTTTTT. As protein: CSVLATGVNTGELFF.

V gene TRBV15 combines with J gene TRBJ1-4, with D perhaps TRBD1 (5 bases). With 5 bases removed from V and 2 bases from J, the gap between germline ends came to 12 bases. CDR3 size: 15 residues. The germline V gene has CDR1 LNHNV and CDR2 YYDKDF (reference sequence). The CDR3 coding sequence is TGTGCCACCAGCGAGGGGAGGATCACTAATGAAAAACTGTTTTTT. Protein product: CATSEGRITNEKLFF.

This clone was seen a few times. This sequence joins TRBV19 and TRBJ1-4; 7 bases agree with TRBD1. This CDR3 has 16 amino acids. J lost 5 bases, V lost 5 bases, and 11 bases had no gene match. Germline CDR1 and CDR2: LNHDA and SQIVND (reference sequence). The CDR3 DNA reads as TGTGCCAGTAGTCTTAGACGACAGGGCCTCAATGAAAAACTGTTTTTT. Residues: CASSLRRQGLNEKLFF.

The CDR3 bases are TGTGCCAGCAGTTCCGGACAGGGAATGTCTGGCTACACCTTC. It codes for CASSSGQGMSGYTF. V and J are TRBV28 and TRBJ1-2; 8 bases align to TRBD1. J was trimmed by 7 bases and V by 4 bases; bases with no gene match: 8. This CDR3 has 14 amino acids. Germline assignment: CDR1 MDHEN and CDR2 SYDVKM.

V gene TRBV19 combines with J gene TRBJ1-5, with a possible D match to TRBD1 (6 bases). The CDR3 runs 16 residues. V lost 8 bases and J 0 bases, leaving 17 bases between the germline ends. The germline CDR1 and CDR2 sequences are LNHDA and SQIVND (reference sequence). This CDR3 is CASLPYTGSSNQPQHF. The CDR3 region has the DNA TGTGCCAGTCTTCCCTATACAGGGAGTAGCAATCAGCCCCAGCATTTT.

This chain links TRBV27 with TRBJ2-5; 10 bases are shared with TRBD1. Germline values: CDR1 MNHEY, CDR2 SMNVEV (reference sequence). J was trimmed by 4 bases and V by 6 bases; bases with no gene match: 8. The CDR3 is 15 residues long. CDR3 protein: CASRPTGGIGETQYF. The DNA of the CDR3 is TGTGCCAGCAGGCCGACAGGGGGCATAGGAGAGACCCAGTACTTC.

This chain joins TRBV30 and TRBJ2-5; TRBD2 is a possible D gene (5 bases). CDR1 is GTSNPN and CDR2 is SVGIG in the germline V gene (reference sequence). V was pared by 0 bases and J by 2 bases, with 13 bases between. The CDR3 length is 15 residues. CDR3 sequence: CAWSVRTGIQETQYF. CDR3 nucleotide sequence: TGTGCCTGGAGTGTACGGACGGGGATACAAGAGACCCAGTACTTC.

V usage is TRBV6-5 and J usage is TRBJ2-2; the match to TRBD2 covers 7 bases. The germline gives CDR1 MNHEY, CDR2 SVGAGI. The CDR3 has 14 residues. Unmatched junction bases numbered 5, after V lost 4 bases and J lost 6 bases. The CDR3 reads CASSWEGWSGELFF. The CDR3 DNA reads as TGTGCCAGCAGTTGGGAGGGGTGGTCCGGGGAGCTGTTTTTT.

This chain uses TRBV2 with TRBJ1-1; no clear D gene. This CDR3 comprises 13 residues. Trimming stripped 1 base from V and 11 bases from J, with 14 bases between. Germline V gene data show CDR1 as SNHLY and CDR2 as FYNNEI. CDR3 nucleotides: TGTGCCAGCAGTGAAGAAACTGGAGGGATTGCTTTCTTT. Translated, it gives CASSEETGGIAFF.

The chain recombines TRBV5-1 with TRBJ2-5; D not certain. This CDR3 has 15 residues. Trimming cost V 0 bases and J 1 base, with 10 bases left between them. Germline-derived CDR1 and CDR2 are SGHRS and YFSETQ. The CDR3 coding sequence is TGCGCCAGCAGCTTGGGTGAGGCCAGCCAAGAGACCCAGTACTTC. This sequence encodes CASSLGEASQETQYF.

This chain connects TRBV29-1 to TRBJ1-1, with D uncertain. Germline V lookup: CDR1 SQVTM, CDR2 ANQGSEA. This CDR3 comprises 13 residues. V was cut by 0 bases and J by 4 bases, with 9 bases left in between. The DNA of the CDR3 is TGCAGCGTTGAAGATCCAGGAAGCACTGAAGCTTTCTTT. It codes for CSVEDPGSTEAFF.

About this clone: The sample contains more than one DNA sequence encoding this CDR3. The rearrangement uses TRBV7-9 and TRBJ1-1, with 11 bases aligning to TRBD1. The CDR3 covers 15 residues. V shed 0 bases, J shed 4 bases, and the junction held 1 base outside the gene matches. CDR1 and CDR2 (germline): SEHNR, FQNEAQ (reference sequence). The CDR3 is CASSLAGTGGTEAFF. CDR3 bases: TGTGCCAGCAGCTTAGCCGGGACAGGGGGCACTGAAGCTTTCTTT.

The V gene is TRBV19, the J gene TRBJ1-2; 8 bases map to TRBD1. CDR3 length equals 14 residues. The germline V gene has CDR1 LNHDA and CDR2 SQIVND (reference sequence). Trimming at V came to 7 bases and at J to 3 bases, leaving 7 bases not matched to a gene. CDR3 sequence reads: CASIGVDRDYGYTF. CDR3 bases: TGTGCCAGTATAGGCGTGGACAGGGACTATGGCTACACCTTC.

The gene calls are TRBV27 and TRBJ2-7; the match to TRBD2 covers 8 bases. Trimming cost V 3 bases and J 7 bases; bases outside gene matches: 8. The CDR3 is made up of 14 amino acids. The germline gives CDR1 MNHEY, CDR2 SMNVEV (reference sequence). The CDR3 sequence: CASSLSGRPGEQYF. The CDR3 bases are TGTGCCAGCAGTTTGAGCGGGAGACCGGGTGAGCAGTACTTC.

The CDR3 protein is CASSSGQDYGYTF. The CDR3 region has the DNA TGCGCCAGCAGCAGTGGACAGGACTATGGCTACACCTTC. This chain uses TRBV5-1 with TRBJ1-2; 7 positions match TRBD1. The CDR3 length is 13 residues. V dropped 4 bases and J dropped 3; count of bases not matched to a gene: 3. CDR1 and CDR2 (germline): SGHRS, YFSETQ.